The clone carrying this T cell receptor (beta chain) occurred once. Sequencing used immunoSEQ multiplex PCR; TCRdb keeps in-frame clones, though not all of them. Altogether some 100,000 clones are present, roughly nine tenths being singletons, with the ten largest covering 0.92%. This sample stems from a study of PD-L1 blockade in urothelial cancer. The ends lost 4 bases at V and 6 bases at J; junction bases unmatched: 8. Germline assignment: CDR1 GTSNPN and CDR2 SVGIG (reference sequence). CDR3 length equals 15 residues. The V gene is TRBV30, the J gene TRBJ2-2, with 10 bases fitting TRBD2. The origin of this receptor is an elderly woman with urothelial cancer. This specimen was PBMCs, taken around atezolizumab (anti-PD-L1) treatment. The CDR3 nucleotides read TGTGCCTGGACCTTAGCGGGAGGAGGGCCCGGGGAGCTGTTTTTT. Residues: CAWTLAGGGPGELFF.